Detailed here is one T cell receptor beta chain. Original methodology: Estimation of nucleated cell counts was performed using reference gene primer amplification. Some clones are missing from TCRdb's copy, which holds only in-frame ones; the method was immunoSEQ multiplex PCR. V and J calls and clone size are given by that table; D and trimming were obtained from the DNA. The top ten clones hold 0.53% of a sample with 170,000 or so clones, 85% to 95% of them seen once. V was pared by 5 bases and J by 0 bases, with 7 bases between. CDR1 is MNHNY, CDR2 SVGAGI, per germline (reference sequence). The CDR3 totals 14 residues. This specimen comes from a study of blood T cell repertoires in COVID-19.

V and J are TRBV6-6 and TRBJ1-4, with D hard to call. The sample was peripheral blood. The sequence was collected from a man aged 50 to 60 with acute or convalescent COVID-19. The CDR3: CASSRLPTNEKLFF. The CDR3 bases are TGTGCCAGCAGTCGACTTCCAACTAATGAAAAACTGTTTTTT.